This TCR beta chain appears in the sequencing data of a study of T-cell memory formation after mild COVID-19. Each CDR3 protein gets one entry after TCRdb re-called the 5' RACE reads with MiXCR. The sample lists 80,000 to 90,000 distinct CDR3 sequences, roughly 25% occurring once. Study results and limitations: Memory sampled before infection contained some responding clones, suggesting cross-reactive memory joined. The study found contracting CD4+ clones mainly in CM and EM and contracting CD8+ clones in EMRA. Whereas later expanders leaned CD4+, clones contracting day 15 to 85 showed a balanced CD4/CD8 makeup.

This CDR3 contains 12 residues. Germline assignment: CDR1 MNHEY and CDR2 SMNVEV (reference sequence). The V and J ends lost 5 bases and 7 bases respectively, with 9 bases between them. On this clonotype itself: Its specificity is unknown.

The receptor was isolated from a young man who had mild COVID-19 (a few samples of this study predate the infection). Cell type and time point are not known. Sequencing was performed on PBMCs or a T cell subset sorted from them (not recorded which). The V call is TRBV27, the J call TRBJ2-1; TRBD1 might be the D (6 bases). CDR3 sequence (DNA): TGTGCCAGCAGTCCCGGGACAAATGAGCAGTTCTTC. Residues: CASSPGTNEQFF.